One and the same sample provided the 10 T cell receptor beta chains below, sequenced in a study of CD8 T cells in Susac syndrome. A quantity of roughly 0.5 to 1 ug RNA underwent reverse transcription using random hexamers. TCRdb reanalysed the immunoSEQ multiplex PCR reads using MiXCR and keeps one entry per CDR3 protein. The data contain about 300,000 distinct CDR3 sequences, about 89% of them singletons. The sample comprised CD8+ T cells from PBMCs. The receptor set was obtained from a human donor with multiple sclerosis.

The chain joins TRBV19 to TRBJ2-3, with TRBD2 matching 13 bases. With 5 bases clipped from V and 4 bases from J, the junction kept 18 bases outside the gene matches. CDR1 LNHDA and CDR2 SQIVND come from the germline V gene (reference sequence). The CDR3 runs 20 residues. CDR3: CASSLFGLAGEPSFADTQYF. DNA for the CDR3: TGTGCCAGTAGTTTATTTGGACTAGCGGGGGAGCCATCTTTTGCAGATACGCAGTATTTT. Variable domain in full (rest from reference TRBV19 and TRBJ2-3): DGGITQSPKYLFRKEGQNVTLSCEQNLNHDAMYWYRQDPGQGLRLIYYSQIVNDFQKGDIAEGYSVSREKKESFPLTVTSAQKNPTAFYLCASSLFGLAGEPSFADTQYFGPGTRLTVL.

This CDR3 is CASSQDIGGPDTQYF. In DNA, the CDR3 is TGCGCCAGCAGCCAAGATATTGGGGGACCAGATACGCAGTATTTT. This chain links TRBV4-3 with TRBJ2-3; D may be TRBD1 or TRBD2 (5 bases each). The germline V gene has CDR1 LGHNA and CDR2 YSLEER. Trimming stripped 0 bases from V and 4 bases from J, with 11 bases between. The CDR3 extends over 15 amino acids.

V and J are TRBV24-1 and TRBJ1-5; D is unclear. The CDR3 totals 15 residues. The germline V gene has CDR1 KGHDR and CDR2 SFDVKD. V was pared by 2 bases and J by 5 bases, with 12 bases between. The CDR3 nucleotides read TGTGCCACCAGTGATTCCCCCGGAAAGGATCAGCCCCAGCATTTT. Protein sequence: CATSDSPGKDQPQHF.

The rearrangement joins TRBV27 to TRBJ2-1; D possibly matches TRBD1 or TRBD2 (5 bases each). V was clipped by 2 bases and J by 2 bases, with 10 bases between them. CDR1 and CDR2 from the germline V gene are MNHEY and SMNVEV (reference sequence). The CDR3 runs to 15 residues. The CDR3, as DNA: TGTGCCAGCAGTTTAGGGACGGCTGCCTACAATGAGCAGTTCTTC. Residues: CASSLGTAAYNEQFF.

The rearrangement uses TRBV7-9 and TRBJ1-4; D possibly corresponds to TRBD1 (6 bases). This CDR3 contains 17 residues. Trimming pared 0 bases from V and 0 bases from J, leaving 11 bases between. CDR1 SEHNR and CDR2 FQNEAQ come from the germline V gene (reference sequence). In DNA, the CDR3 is TGTGCCAGCAGCTTAGCAGTCAGGGGATCAACTAATGAAAAACTGTTTTTT. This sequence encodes CASSLAVRGSTNEKLFF. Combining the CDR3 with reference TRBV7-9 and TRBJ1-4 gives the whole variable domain DTGVSQNPRHKITKRGQNVTFRCDPISEHNRLYWYRQTLGQGPEFLTYFQNEAQLEKSRLLSDRFSAERPKGSFSTLEIQRTEQGDSAMYLCASSLAVRGSTNEKLFFGSGTQLSVL.

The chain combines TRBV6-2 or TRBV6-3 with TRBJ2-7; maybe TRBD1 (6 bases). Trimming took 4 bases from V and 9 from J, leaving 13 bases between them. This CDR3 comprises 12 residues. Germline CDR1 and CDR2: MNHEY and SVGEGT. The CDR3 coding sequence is TGTGCCAGCAGTTTATCCACAGGGTCGCAGTACTTC. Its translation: CASSLSTGSQYF.

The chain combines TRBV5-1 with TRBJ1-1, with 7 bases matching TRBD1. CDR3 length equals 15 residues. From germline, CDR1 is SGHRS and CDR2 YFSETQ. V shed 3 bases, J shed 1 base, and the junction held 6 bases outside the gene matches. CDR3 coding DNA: TGCGCCAGCAGCTGGGGGGACAGTCAGAACACTGAAGCTTTCTTT. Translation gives CASSWGDSQNTEAFF.

This chain's CDR3 is CASSLIGNQPQHF. The CDR3 DNA sequence: TGTGCCAGCAGTTTGATAGGGAATCAGCCCCAGCATTTT. The V and J genes are TRBV12-3 or TRBV12-4 and TRBJ1-5; no firm D call. Trimming removed 3 bases from V and 4 bases from J, with 7 bases in between. This CDR3 has 13 residues.

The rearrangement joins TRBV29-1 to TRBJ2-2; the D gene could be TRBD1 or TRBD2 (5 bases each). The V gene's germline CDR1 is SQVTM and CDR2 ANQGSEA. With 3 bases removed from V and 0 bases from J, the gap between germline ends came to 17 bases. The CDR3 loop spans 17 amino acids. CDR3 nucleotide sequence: TGCAGCGTTGAGGGGCACTGGGGGTCTACGAACACCGGGGAGCTGTTTTTT. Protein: CSVEGHWGSTNTGELFF.

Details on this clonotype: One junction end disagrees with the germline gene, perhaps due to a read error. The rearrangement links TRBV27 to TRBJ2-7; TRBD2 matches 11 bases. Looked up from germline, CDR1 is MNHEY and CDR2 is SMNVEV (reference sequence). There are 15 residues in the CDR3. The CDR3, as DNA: TGTGCCAGCAATTTAGCGGGGGGGAGCTCCTACGAGCAGTACTTC. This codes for CASNLAGGSSYEQYF.